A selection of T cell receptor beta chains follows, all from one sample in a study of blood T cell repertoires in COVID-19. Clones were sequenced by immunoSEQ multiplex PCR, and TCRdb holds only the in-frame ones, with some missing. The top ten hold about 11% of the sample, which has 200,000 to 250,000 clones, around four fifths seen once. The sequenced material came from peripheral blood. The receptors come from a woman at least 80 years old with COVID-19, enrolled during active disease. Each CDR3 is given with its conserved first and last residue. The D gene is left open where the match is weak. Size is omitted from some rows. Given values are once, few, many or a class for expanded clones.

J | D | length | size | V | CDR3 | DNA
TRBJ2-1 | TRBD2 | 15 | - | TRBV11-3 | CASSPDGTSLDEQFF | TGTGCCAGCAGCCCGGACGGGACTAGTCTCGATGAGCAGTTCTTC
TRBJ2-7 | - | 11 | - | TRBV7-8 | CASSPSFEQYF | TGTGCCAGCAGCCCCTCTTTTGAGCAGTACTTC
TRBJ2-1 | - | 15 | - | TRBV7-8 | CASSLGQATYNEQFF | TGTGCCAGCAGCTTAGGCCAGGCTACTTACAATGAGCAGTTCTTC
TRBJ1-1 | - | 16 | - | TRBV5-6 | CASSLEGRGGDTEAFF | TGTGCCAGCAGCTTGGAGGGCAGGGGTGGGGACACTGAAGCTTTCTTT
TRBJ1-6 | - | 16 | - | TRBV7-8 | CASSYATVKNSSPLHF | TGTGCCAGCAGCTATGCAACAGTGAAGAATTCCTCACCCCTCCACTTT
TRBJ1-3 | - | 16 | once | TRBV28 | CASRTSEQGIRNTIYF | TGTGCCAGCAGAACCTCCGAACAGGGTATCAGAAACACCATATATTTT
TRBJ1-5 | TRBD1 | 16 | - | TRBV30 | CAWSRARGLVNQPQHF | TGTGCCTGGAGTCGGGCCAGGGGGCTTGTCAATCAGCCCCAGCATTTT
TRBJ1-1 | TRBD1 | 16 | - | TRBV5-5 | CASSPGQGTGNTEAFF | TGTGCCAGCAGCCCCGGACAGGGGACCGGGAACACTGAAGCTTTCTTT
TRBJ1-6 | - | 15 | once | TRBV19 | CASSIQGLYNSPLHF | TGTGCCAGTAGTATACAGGGCTTGTATAATTCACCCCTCCACTTT
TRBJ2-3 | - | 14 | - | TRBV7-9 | CASSLQSSTDTQYF | TGTGCCAGCAGCTTACAGTCTAGCACAGATACGCAGTATTTT
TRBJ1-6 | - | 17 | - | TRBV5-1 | CASSSRQESSYNSPLHF | TGCGCCAGCAGTTCCCGACAGGAGAGCTCCTATAATTCACCCCTCCACTTT
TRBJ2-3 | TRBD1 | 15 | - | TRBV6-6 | CASSSGQTSTDTQYF | TGTGCCAGCAGTTCGGGACAGACAAGCACAGATACGCAGTATTTT
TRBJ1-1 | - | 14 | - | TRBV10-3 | CAISERGQNTEAFF | TGTGCCATCAGTGAGAGAGGGCAAAACACTGAAGCTTTCTTT
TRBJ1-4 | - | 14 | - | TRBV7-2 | CASSSGQPNEKLFF | TGTGCCAGCAGCTCCGGACAGCCTAATGAAAAACTGTTTTTT
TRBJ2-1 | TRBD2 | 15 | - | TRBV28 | CASSGLAPTYNEQFF | TGTGCCAGCAGTGGACTAGCACCTACTTACAATGAGCAGTTCTTC
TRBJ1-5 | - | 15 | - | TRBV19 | CASSIGTLTNQPQHF | TGTGCCAGTAGTATTGGGACACTCACAAATCAGCCCCAGCATTTT
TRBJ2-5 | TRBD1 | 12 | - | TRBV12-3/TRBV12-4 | CASSGGGETQYF | TGTGCCAGCTCAGGGGGCGGAGAGACCCAGTACTTC
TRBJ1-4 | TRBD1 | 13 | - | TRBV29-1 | CSVQGVGKEKLFF | TGCAGCGTACAGGGGGTCGGGAAGGAAAAACTGTTTTTT
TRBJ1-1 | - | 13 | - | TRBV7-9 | CASSLGTGPGAFF | TGTGCCAGCAGCTTGGGAACAGGCCCCGGGGCTTTCTTT
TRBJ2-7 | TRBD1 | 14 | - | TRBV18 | CASSAGTGVYEQYF | TGTGCCAGCTCAGCCGGGACAGGGGTCTACGAGCAGTACTTC
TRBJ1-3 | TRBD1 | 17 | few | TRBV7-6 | CASSLQPGQVSGNTIYF | TGTGCCAGCAGCTTACAACCCGGACAGGTCTCTGGAAACACCATATATTTT
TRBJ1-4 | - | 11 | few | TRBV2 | CASRAGEKLFF | TGTGCCAGCAGGGCAGGAGAAAAACTGTTTTTT
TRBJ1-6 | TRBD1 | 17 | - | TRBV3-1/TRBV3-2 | CASSPLGSLQGKSPLHF | TGTGCCAGCAGCCCTTTAGGGTCCTTACAGGGGAAATCACCCCTCCACTTT
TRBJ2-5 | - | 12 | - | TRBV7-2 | CASSLGVATQYF | TGTGCCAGCAGCTTGGGCGTTGCGACCCAGTACTTC
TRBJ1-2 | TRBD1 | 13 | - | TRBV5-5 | CASSTTGGVGYTF | TGTGCCAGCAGCACTACAGGGGGCGTTGGCTACACCTTC
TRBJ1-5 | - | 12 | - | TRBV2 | CASSGGDQPQHF | TGTGCCAGCAGTGGGGGGGATCAGCCCCAGCATTTT
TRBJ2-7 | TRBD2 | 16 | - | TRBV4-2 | CASSRTGSGGAVEQYF | TGTGCCAGCAGCCGGACTGGGAGCGGGGGGGCTGTCGAGCAGTACTTC
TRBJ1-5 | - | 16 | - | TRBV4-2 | CASSQDTGVGNQPQHF | TGTGCCAGCAGCCAAGACACGGGAGTGGGTAATCAGCCCCAGCATTTT
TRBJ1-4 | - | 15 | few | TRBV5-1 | CASSSDRRYNEKLFF | TGCGCCAGCAGCTCCGACAGGAGATATAATGAAAAACTGTTTTTT
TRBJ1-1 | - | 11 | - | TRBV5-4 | CASSSRQEAFF | TGTGCCAGCAGCTCGCGCCAAGAAGCTTTCTTT
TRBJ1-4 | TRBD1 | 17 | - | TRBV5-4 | CASSLGTGVATNEKLFF | TGTGCCAGCAGCTTGGGGACAGGGGTTGCAACTAATGAAAAACTGTTTTTT
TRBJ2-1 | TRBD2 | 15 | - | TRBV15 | CATSLERGSYNEQFF | TGTGCCACCAGCCTGGAGCGGGGGAGCTACAATGAGCAGTTCTTC
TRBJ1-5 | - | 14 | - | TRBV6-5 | CASSSSQGYQPQHF | TGTGCCAGCAGTTCCTCTCAGGGGTATCAGCCCCAGCATTTT
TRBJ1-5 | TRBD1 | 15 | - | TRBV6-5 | CASRTPGQGNQPQHF | TGTGCCAGCAGAACCCCCGGACAGGGGAATCAGCCCCAGCATTTT
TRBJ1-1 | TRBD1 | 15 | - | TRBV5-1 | CASSLTGGGNTEAFF | TGCGCCAGCAGCTTAACAGGGGGCGGTAACACTGAAGCTTTCTTT
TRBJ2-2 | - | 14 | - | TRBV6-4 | CASREQGGSGELFF | TGTGCCAGCAGAGAACAGGGGGGGTCCGGGGAGCTGTTTTTT
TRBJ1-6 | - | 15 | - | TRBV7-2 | CASSPTQVLNSPLHF | TGTGCCAGCAGCCCTACTCAGGTCCTTAATTCACCCCTCCACTTT
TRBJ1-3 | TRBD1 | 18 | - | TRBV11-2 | CASSLNDRASGSGNTIYF | TGTGCCAGCAGCTTAAACGACAGGGCGTCAGGCTCTGGAAACACCATATATTTT
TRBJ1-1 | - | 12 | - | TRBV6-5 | CASSFWPGEAFF | TGTGCCAGCAGCTTTTGGCCAGGGGAAGCTTTCTTT
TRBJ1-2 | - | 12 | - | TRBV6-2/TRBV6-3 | CASSDTGFGYTF | TGTGCCAGCAGTGACACAGGGTTCGGCTACACCTTC
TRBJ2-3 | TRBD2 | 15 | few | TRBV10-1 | CASSASSGGGDTQYF | TGCGCCAGCAGTGCCTCTAGCGGGGGAGGAGATACGCAGTATTTT